A few counts support the clone carrying this TCR beta chain. Antigen: not known. V was clipped by 0 bases and J by 0 bases, with 9 bases between them. Germline CDR1 and CDR2: LGHNA and YNFKEQ. This CDR3 has 16 amino acids. The beta constant-region primer was an equimolar mix of two oligonucleotides covering TRBC1 and TRBC2. TCRdb re-called the UMI-ligation and nested PCR reads through MiXCR, storing one row per CDR3 protein. The profile shows 130,000 to 150,000 distinct CDR3 sequences, approximately 15% of them singletons. This entry belongs to a study of naive and memory T cell subsets. Study-level findings and limits: Expression changes during T cell differentiation may affect RNA-based TCR counts.

Alpha and beta libraries were amplified separately from the second PCR onward. Cells stained for CD3, CD4, CD8, CD45RA and CD27 were sorted into four subsets. The gene calls are TRBV4-2 and TRBJ1-5; D ambiguous. The sequence came from a human donor in good health. Specimen: naive CD4+ T cells from blood. CDR3 protein: CASSQDALDSNQPQHF. The CDR3 DNA reads as TGTGCCAGCAGCCAAGATGCCCTGGATAGCAATCAGCCCCAGCATTTT.